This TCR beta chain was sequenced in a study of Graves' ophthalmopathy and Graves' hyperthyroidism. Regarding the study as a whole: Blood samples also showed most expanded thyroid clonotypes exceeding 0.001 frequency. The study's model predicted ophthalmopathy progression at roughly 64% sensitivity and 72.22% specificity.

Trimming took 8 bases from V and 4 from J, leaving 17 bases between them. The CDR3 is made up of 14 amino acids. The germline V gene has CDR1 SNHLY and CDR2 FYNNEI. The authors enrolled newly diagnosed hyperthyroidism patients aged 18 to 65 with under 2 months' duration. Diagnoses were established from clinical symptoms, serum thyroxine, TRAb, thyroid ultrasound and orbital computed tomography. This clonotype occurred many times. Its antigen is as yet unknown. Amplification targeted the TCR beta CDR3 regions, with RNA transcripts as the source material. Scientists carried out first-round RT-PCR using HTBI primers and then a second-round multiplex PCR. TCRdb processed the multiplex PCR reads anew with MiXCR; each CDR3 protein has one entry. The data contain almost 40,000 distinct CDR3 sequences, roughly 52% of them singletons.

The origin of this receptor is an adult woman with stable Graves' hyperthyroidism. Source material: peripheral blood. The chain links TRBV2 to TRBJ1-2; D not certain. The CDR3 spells CASSTENVGYGYTF. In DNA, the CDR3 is TGTGCCAGCTCCACAGAGAACGTGGGCTATGGCTACACCTTC.